These T cell receptor beta chains were read from a single sample in a study. Sequencing was performed with immunoSEQ multiplex PCR; in TCRdb, only in-frame clones are kept and a portion is missing. The sample lists some 70,000 clones; 90% to 95% were seen once. Sample: PBMCs. The receptors shown here come from a man aged 35-49 years with rheumatoid arthritis. Each CDR3 is given with its conserved first and last residue. A D gene is named only where the DNA matches it firmly. Clone sizes are given selectively: once, few, many, or a class where the clone is expanded.

j_gene | d_gene | v_gene | abundance | CDR3aa | CDR3nt
TRBJ1-1 | NA | TRBV6-5 | NA | CASRLQRNPGEAFF | TGTGCCAGCAGGCTACAGAGGAATCCCGGTGAAGCTTTCTTT
TRBJ2-2 | NA | TRBV9 | NA | CASSVAGVNTGELFF | TGTGCCAGCAGCGTAGCGGGGGTTAACACCGGGGAGCTGTTTTTT
TRBJ2-1 | TRBD2 | TRBV2 | NA | CASSPGLAPGSYNEQFF | TGTGCCAGCAGTCCGGGACTAGCCCCAGGGTCCTACAATGAGCAGTTCTTC
TRBJ2-1 | TRBD2 | TRBV28 | NA | CASRPPGTSGSVSYNEQFF | TGTGCCAGCAGACCTCCCGGGACTAGCGGGAGTGTCTCCTACAATGAGCAGTTCTTC
TRBJ1-2 | NA | TRBV6-5 | NA | CATGSQWDGYTF | TGTGCCACCGGGTCGCAGTGGGATGGCTACACCTTC
TRBJ2-3 | TRBD2 | TRBV7-3 | NA | CASSFLAGGPDTQYF | TGTGCCAGCAGCTTCCTAGCGGGGGGCCCAGATACGCAGTATTTT
TRBJ1-4 | NA | TRBV14 | NA | CASSQEFISGRKLFF | TGTGCCAGCAGCCAAGAATTCATATCTGGGAGAAAACTGTTTTTT
TRBJ2-5 | TRBD1 | TRBV5-6 | NA | CASSSRGTGGRETQYF | TGTGCCAGCAGCTCCCGCGGTACAGGGGGCAGGGAGACCCAGTACTTC
TRBJ2-3 | TRBD1 | TRBV5-1 | NA | CASSPPGQGGPGADTQYF | TGCGCCAGCAGCCCACCGGGACAGGGAGGCCCGGGCGCAGATACGCAGTATTTT
TRBJ1-5 | NA | TRBV28 | once | CASSTKRSNQPQHF | TGTGCCAGCAGTACTAAGAGGAGCAATCAGCCCCAGCATTTT
TRBJ1-2 | TRBD1 | TRBV6-5 | NA | CASSRDRVYGYTF | TGTGCCAGCAGCCGTGACAGGGTCTATGGCTACACCTTC
TRBJ2-3 | TRBD1 | TRBV18 | NA | CASSPRGPDTQYF | TGTGCCAGCTCACCAAGGGGGCCCGATACGCAGTATTTT
TRBJ2-5 | NA | TRBV14 | NA | CASSYGRGAGSETQYF | TGTGCCAGCAGCTACGGTAGGGGTGCGGGTTCGGAGACCCAGTACTTC
TRBJ1-5 | TRBD1 | TRBV9 | NA | CASSADRGYNQPQHF | TGTGCCAGCAGCGCGGACAGGGGTTACAATCAGCCCCAGCATTTT
TRBJ2-1 | NA | TRBV28 | NA | CASSLRGIGSNEQFF | TGTGCCAGCAGTTTGCGCGGGATAGGGAGCAATGAGCAGTTCTTC
TRBJ2-7 | NA | TRBV6-2/TRBV6-3 | NA | CASSYRTASYEQYF | TGTGCCAGCAGTTACAGGACAGCTTCCTACGAGCAGTACTTC
TRBJ1-5 | TRBD1 | TRBV4-1 | NA | CASSPEDRGGHQPQHF | TGCGCCAGCAGCCCGGAGGACAGGGGGGGACATCAGCCCCAGCATTTT
TRBJ2-2 | NA | TRBV5-5 | NA | CASSLEGGNTGELFF | TGTGCCAGCAGCTTAGAAGGGGGGAACACCGGGGAGCTGTTTTTT
TRBJ1-3 | NA | TRBV6-1 | once | CASSETYSGNTIYF | TGTGCCAGCAGTGAAACCTATTCAGGAAACACCATATATTTT
TRBJ2-2 | NA | TRBV7-9 | NA | CASSFPGGGGDTGELFF | TGTGCCAGCAGCTTCCCCGGAGGAGGGGGGGACACCGGGGAGCTGTTTTTT
TRBJ2-3 | TRBD2 | TRBV7-6 | NA | CASAEAGASVGSTDTQYF | TGTGCCAGCGCCGAGGCGGGAGCCAGCGTGGGTAGCACAGATACGCAGTATTTT
TRBJ2-1 | TRBD2 | TRBV30 | NA | CASSASGRSSYNEQFF | TGTGCCTCCTCGGCTAGCGGGAGGAGCTCCTACAATGAGCAGTTCTTC
TRBJ1-1 | NA | TRBV7-9 | NA | CASSPLIEAFF | TGTGCCAGCAGTCCCCTGATTGAAGCTTTCTTT
TRBJ1-5 | NA | TRBV28 | NA | CASSLPWSPGPQHF | TGTGCCAGCAGTCTCCCGTGGAGTCCGGGGCCCCAGCATTTT
TRBJ1-1 | TRBD1 | TRBV5-1 | NA | CASRQGAQGLNTEAFF | TGCGCCAGCAGGCAAGGGGCACAGGGGCTGAACACTGAAGCTTTCTTT
TRBJ2-7 | TRBD2 | TRBV9 | NA | CASSPRVAGGPGEQYF | TGTGCCAGCAGCCCGAGGGTAGCGGGAGGGCCGGGCGAGCAGTACTTC
TRBJ2-7 | NA | TRBV3-1/TRBV3-2 | NA | CASSRAYEQYF | TGTGCCAGCAGCCGGGCCTACGAGCAGTACTTC
TRBJ1-5 | TRBD1 | TRBV7-9 | NA | CASSSTGVQPQHF | TGTGCCAGCAGCTCAACAGGGGTTCAGCCCCAGCATTTT
TRBJ1-1 | NA | TRBV27 | once | CASSPGGGTAEAFF | TGTGCCAGCAGTCCCGGAGGAGGGACCGCTGAAGCTTTCTTT
TRBJ2-1 | NA | TRBV18 | NA | CASSQGAGVRNEQFF | TGTGCCAGCTCACAAGGGGCAGGGGTACGGAATGAGCAGTTCTTC
TRBJ1-2 | NA | TRBV28 | NA | CASSLGQQNYGYTF | TGTGCCAGCAGTTTGGGGCAACAAAACTATGGCTACACCTTC
TRBJ1-4 | TRBD1 | TRBV19 | NA | CASSMRTGASEKLFF | TGTGCCAGTAGTATGCGGACAGGGGCGTCAGAAAAACTGTTTTTT
TRBJ1-2 | TRBD1 | TRBV15 | NA | CATSSRTGDYGYTF | TGTGCCACCAGCAGCCGGACAGGCGATTATGGCTACACCTTC
TRBJ1-2 | NA | TRBV30 | NA | CAWSGVRDYTF | TGTGCCTGGAGTGGCGTGAGGGATTACACCTTC
TRBJ1-2 | TRBD1 | TRBV3-1/TRBV3-2 | NA | CASSPSWGDRECYGYTF | TGTGCCAGCAGCCCATCCTGGGGGGACAGGGAATGCTATGGCTACACCTTC
TRBJ1-3 | NA | TRBV12-3/TRBV12-4 | once | CATSPSSGNTIYF | TGTGCCACCTCACCGAGCTCTGGAAACACCATATATTTT
TRBJ1-1 | NA | TRBV28 | NA | CASSRGGGSTEAFF | TGTGCCAGCAGCCGGGGGGGAGGGAGCACTGAAGCTTTCTTT
TRBJ2-5 | TRBD2 | TRBV23-1 | once | CASGGLAGQETQYF | TGCGCCAGCGGGGGGCTAGCGGGTCAAGAGACCCAGTACTTC
TRBJ2-1 | NA | TRBV18 | NA | CASSSPGPKYNEQFF | TGTGCCAGCTCATCTCCGGGACCCAAGTACAATGAGCAGTTCTTC
TRBJ2-7 | NA | TRBV27 | NA | CASSLSALWEQYF | TGTGCCAGCAGTTTATCGGCTCTATGGGAGCAGTACTTC
TRBJ2-7 | NA | TRBV4-2 | NA | CASSQDQHGTGSYEQYF | TGTGCCAGCAGCCAAGACCAACACGGGACTGGGTCCTACGAGCAGTACTTC
TRBJ2-5 | TRBD1 | TRBV5-1 | NA | CASSLRTGEETQYF | TGCGCCAGCAGCTTGAGGACAGGGGAAGAGACCCAGTACTTC
TRBJ1-3 | TRBD1 | TRBV2 | NA | CASKKGGSTSLGNTIYF | TGTGCCAGCAAGAAAGGGGGCAGCACAAGCCTTGGAAACACCATATATTTT
TRBJ2-3 | TRBD2 | TRBV7-9 | NA | CASSLGRGPGGDTQYF | TGTGCCAGCAGCTTAGGCCGCGGGCCGGGGGGAGATACGCAGTATTTT
TRBJ2-7 | TRBD2 | TRBV3-1/TRBV3-2 | NA | CASSQDRLAGDTYEQYF | TGTGCCAGCAGCCAAGATCGTCTAGCGGGGGATACCTACGAGCAGTACTTC
TRBJ2-7 | TRBD1 | TRBV7-2 | NA | CASSLLGTGGEQYF | TGTGCCAGCAGCTTACTTGGGACAGGGGGAGAGCAGTACTTC